The clone carrying this T cell receptor (beta chain) appeared a few times. These data are taken from a study of PD-L1 blockade in urothelial cancer. As for the study in general: Patients previously received 0 to 3 chemotherapy regimens. It was at 3 weeks (second dose) and 6 weeks after treatment start that blood was analyzed.

Added to each PCR by spiking were synthetic TCR analog templates. Sequencing was performed with immunoSEQ multiplex PCR; in TCRdb, only in-frame clones are kept and a portion is missing. The repertoire holds just over 50,000 clones, with around 79% as singletons. V shed 6 bases and J shed 8 bases, with 16 bases lying between them. Germline V lookup: CDR1 MNHEY, CDR2 SMNVEV (reference sequence). The CDR3 is made up of 13 amino acids. Time point defined: pretreatment peripheral blood. J is TRBJ1-2 and V is TRBV27, with D tentatively TRBD1 (5 bases). Specimen: PBMCs, collected around atezolizumab (anti-PD-L1) treatment. The sequence was collected from a man aged 65 to 85 with urothelial cancer. The CDR3: CASSRDSSLGYTF. CDR3 nucleotide sequence: TGTGCCAGCAGCAGAGACAGTTCCTTAGGCTACACCTTC.